This T cell receptor beta chain was profiled in a study of cytomegalovirus exposure and HLA in healthy donors. Study outcomes and limitations: Associated with cytomegalovirus, according to the listing, were 164 TCR beta chains. Among the CMV-associated chains, three were confirmed in vitro as specific for CMV antigens.

Generated by immunoSEQ multiplex PCR, the TCRdb table keeps only in-frame clones and is missing some. There are some 75,000 clones in the sample; approximately 96% occur only once, and roughly 1.3% lies in the top ten. In the case of this clone: Its antigen is unknown.

A 120-subject validation cohort, separate from the approximately 720-subject first cohort, supplied the donors. Sequenced sample: PBMCs. The clonotype was recovered from a woman aged 18-35 years in good health and CMV-seronegative.

CDR3 coding DNA: TGTGCCAGCTCACCGGGAACAGGGGTATCCAACGTCCTGACTTTC. It yields the protein CASSPGTGVSNVLTF. The chain combines TRBV18 with TRBJ2-6; 7 bases align to TRBD1. There are 15 residues in the CDR3. V lost 3 bases to trimming and J lost 8 bases; unmatched junction nucleotides: 7. Germline V gene lookup returns CDR1 KGHSH and CDR2 LQKENI.